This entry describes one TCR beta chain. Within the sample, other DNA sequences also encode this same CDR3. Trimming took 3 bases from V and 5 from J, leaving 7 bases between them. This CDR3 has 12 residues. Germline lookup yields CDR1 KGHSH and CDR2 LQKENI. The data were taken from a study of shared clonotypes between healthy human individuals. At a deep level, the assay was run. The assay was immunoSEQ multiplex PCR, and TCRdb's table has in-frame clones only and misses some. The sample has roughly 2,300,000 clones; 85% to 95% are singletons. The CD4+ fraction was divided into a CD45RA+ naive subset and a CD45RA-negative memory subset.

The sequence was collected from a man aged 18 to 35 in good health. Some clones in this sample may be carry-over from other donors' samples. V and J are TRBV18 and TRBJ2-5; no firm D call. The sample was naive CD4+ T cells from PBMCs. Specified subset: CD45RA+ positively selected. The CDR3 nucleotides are TGTGCCAGCTCACCCCTCCGGGAGACCCAGTACTTC. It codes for CASSPLRETQYF.